The T cell receptor beta chain described here comes from a study of a mutant IDH1 vaccine in newly diagnosed glioma. Overall study: Across weeks 1, 3, 5, 7, 11, 15, 19 and 23, patients received a vaccination each time, eight in all. Treated patients, averaging around 40 years, were approximately 60% male and about 40% female.

On this clone: Its antigen is unidentified.

CDR1 is MNHNS and CDR2 is SASEGT in the germline V gene. V was shortened by 8 bases and J by 8 bases, with 16 bases between the two germline ends. CDR3 size: 13 residues. The assay was immunoSEQ multiplex PCR, and TCRdb's table has in-frame clones only and misses some. Of roughly 72,000 clones in the sample, roughly nine tenths were seen once. Time point defined: week 5, during vaccination. Every vaccine dose comprised 300 ug of mutant IDH1 20-mer peptide plus topical imiquimod. The clonotype originates from a woman aged 45-60 years with glioma. The sample in question was PBMCs, obtained from a glioma patient whose treatment included an IDH1 peptide vaccine. The chain employs TRBV6-1 and TRBJ2-1; tentatively, D is TRBD2 (6 bases). Here the CDR3 reads CASGDMEGYEQFF. In DNA, the CDR3 is TGTGCCAGCGGGGATATGGAGGGCTATGAGCAGTTCTTC.